This T cell receptor (beta chain) was recovered during a study of human T cells and chemical hapten exposure. Study-wide background: Sensitization was performed using 2% DPC on a 2 cm by 2 cm upper inner arm skin site. Patients additionally received therapeutic doses of diphenylcyclopropenone on the scalp once a week, and this continued throughout the approximately 26-week study.

This clonotype was picked up a small number of times. CDR3 length: 16 residues. V lost 2 bases and J 2 bases, leaving 13 bases between the germline ends. The germline CDR1 and CDR2 sequences are MNHNY and SVGAGI (reference sequence). Time point of the sample: patch test 1, 2 weeks after DPC sensitization. Treatment in this sample: therapeutic diphenylcyclopropenone sensitization with weekly scalp DPC. Each CDR3 protein gets one entry after TCRdb re-called the RACE reads with MiXCR. The repertoire holds 75,000 to 100,000 distinct CDR3 sequences, with under 12% as singletons. The receptor's source is a man in his forties with alopecia areata. Some clones in this sample may be carry-over from other donors' samples. Sample: whole blood, taken in connection with sensitization to the hapten diphenylcyclopropenone (DPC). This sequence joins TRBV6-6 and TRBJ1-5; no clear D. CDR3 in amino acids: CASSYHKGEGNQPQHF. Here the CDR3 DNA reads TGTGCCAGCAGTTACCATAAGGGAGAGGGCAATCAGCCCCAGCATTTT.